The clone carrying this T cell receptor (beta chain) appeared a single time. Repertoires were generated with immunoSEQ multiplex PCR, while TCRdb's copy carries only in-frame clones and drops some. This sample has over 250,000 clones, with 80% to 95% found just once. The entry originates in a study of blood T cell repertoires in COVID-19. Germline CDR1 is MDHEN and CDR2 is SYDVKM. Trimming stripped 8 bases from V and 4 bases from J, with 23 bases between. This CDR3 is 16 amino acids long. Recruitment covered roughly 22 US areas and drew participants whose ages spanned roughly 18 to 89 years. This TCR was sampled from a woman aged 25 to 39 who had recovered from COVID-19. The chain carries TRBV28 and TRBJ2-5, with a possible D match to TRBD2 (7 bases). The material sequenced was PBMCs or T cells enriched from blood (not recorded which). In DNA form, the CDR3 reads TGTGCCAGCGCGGGGGAGGGGGATCTCGTTAGAGAGACCCAGTACTTC. It translates to CASAGEGDLVRETQYF. Full variable domain (missing parts from reference TRBV28 and TRBJ2-5): DVKVTQSSRYLVKRTGEKVFLECVQDMDHENMFWYRQDPGLGLRLIYFSYDVKMKEKGDIPEGYSVSREKKERFSLILESASTNQTSMYLCASAGEGDLVRETQYFGPGTRLLVL.